A single TCR beta chain is shown here with its context. RNA was extracted with the RNeasy kit, and a quantity of roughly 0.5 to 1 ug was reverse transcribed using random hexamers. TCRdb re-called the immunoSEQ multiplex PCR reads through MiXCR, storing one row per CDR3 protein. The table lists approximately 160,000 distinct CDR3 sequences, roughly 92% of them singletons. This sample was included in a study of CD8 T cells in Susac syndrome. From germline, CDR1 is SQVTM and CDR2 ANQGSEA. With V trimmed by 1 base and J by 5 bases, 4 bases remained unmatched. This CDR3 contains 14 residues. The chain employs TRBV29-1 and TRBJ2-7, with 11 bases lining up with TRBD2. The sequence was obtained from a human donor with multiple sclerosis. Sample: CD4+ T cells from PBMCs. The CDR3 region has the DNA TGCAGCGTTGAAGGACTAGCGGGGAAAAACGAGCAGTACTTC. It specifies CSVEGLAGKNEQYF.